Each of the 32 T cell receptor beta chains below was sequenced from the same sample in a study of T cell clonality in common variable immunodeficiency. Repertoires were generated with immunoSEQ multiplex PCR, while TCRdb's copy carries only in-frame clones and drops some. This sample carries 30,000 to 45,000 clones and no singletons, and 2.5% to 3% goes to the top ten. The sample comprised peripheral blood mononuclear cells. The receptor set was obtained from a person between 18 and 69 years old in good health.

This clone has ten or more counts. CDR3 bases read: TGTGCCAGCAGCTTAAGCGGGAGCTCCTACAATGAG. Amino acids: CASSLSGSSYNE. The whole CDR3 is CASSLSGSSYNEQFF. The V and J genes are TRBV7-8 and TRBJ2-1, with 8 bases aligning to TRBD2. The DNA ends 3 residues before the CDR3 does, and the rest of the CDR3 is filled in from the germline J gene. Losses at the gene ends were 2 bases for V and 0 bases for J; bases not matched to a gene: 0. Germline V lookup: CDR1 SGHVS, CDR2 FQNEAQ. The CDR3 consists of 15 residues.

This clone has at least ten counts. The sequence runs out 3 residues before the end of the CDR3; the remainder is reconstructed from the germline J gene. V is TRBV9 and J is TRBJ2-3; 12 bases line up with TRBD2. The CDR3 runs to 16 residues. CDR1 and CDR2 (germline): SGDLS, YYNGEE. V dropped 4 bases and J dropped 4; count of bases not matched to a gene: 7. The part of the CDR3 DNA that was read is TGTGCCAGCAGCTTTCGACTAGCGGGAGTATCAGATACG. Translated: CASSFRLAGVSDT. The CDR3 as a whole reads CASSFRLAGVSDTQYF.

A remark on this clone: The DNA ends 3 residues before the CDR3 does, and the rest of the CDR3 is filled in from the germline J gene. The chain has TRBV30 and TRBJ1-1; 8 nucleotides line up with TRBD1. Germline V gives CDR1 GTSNPN, CDR2 SVGIG (reference sequence). This CDR3 has 12 amino acids. The sequenced part of the CDR3 DNA is TGTGCCTCTCACAGGGGGGTCAACGAG. Translation gives CASHRGVNE. The full-length CDR3 reads as CASHRGVNEAFF.

There are many counts of this clone. Sequencing ends 3 residues short of the CDR3 end; the germline J gene provides the rest. This chain connects TRBV7-6 to TRBJ2-5; 16 bases are shared with TRBD2. The length of the CDR3 is 17 residues. J was trimmed by 5 bases and V by 0 bases; bases with no gene match: 3. Germline-derived CDR1 and CDR2 are SGHVS and FNYEAQ. Partial CDR3 DNA: TGTGCCAGCAGCTTAGCGGGACTAGCGGGAGGGGCGGAGACC. It translates to CASSLAGLAGGAET. The entire CDR3 is CASSLAGLAGGAETQYF.

This clone was observed many times. The read comes to an end 3 residues before the CDR3 does, leaving the germline J gene to fill in the end. V is TRBV5-4 and J is TRBJ1-2; 7 bases are a match to TRBD1. Germline CDR1 is SGHNT and CDR2 is YYREEE (reference sequence). V was pared by 3 bases and J by 5 bases, with 7 bases of the junction left unmatched. The CDR3 is 14 residues long. This CDR3 is CASSWDSDDYGYTF. The covered CDR3 bases are TGTGCCAGCAGCTGGGACAGTGATGATTATGGC.

This clone has at least ten counts. The CDR3 goes on 3 residues after the read ends, and that part is filled in from the germline J gene. The V call is TRBV20-1, the J call TRBJ1-5, with TRBD1 matching 10 bases. CDR1 and CDR2 from the germline V gene are DFQATT and SNEGSKA (reference sequence). V shed 6 bases, J shed 7 bases, and the junction held 12 bases outside the gene matches. The CDR3 totals 15 residues. The covered CDR3 bases are TGCAGTGCAGTGGCGTCCGGGACAGGGGACCAGCCC. It translates to CSAVASGTGDQP. The full CDR3 sequence reads CSAVASGTGDQPQHF.

This clone was seen repeatedly, ten times or more. Coverage ceases 3 residues before the CDR3 finishes, and the germline J gene fills in the end. V gene TRBV28 combines with J gene TRBJ2-5, with D tentatively TRBD2 (6 bases). The CDR3 loop spans 14 amino acids. Germline CDR1 and CDR2: MDHEN and SYDVKM. Trimming cost V 6 bases and J 7 bases, with 18 bases left between them. CDR3 region: CASRTSFSKGTQYF. CDR3 bases read: TGTGCCAGCAGGACTAGTTTCTCGAAGGGGACC.

This clone was seen a few times. The read gets to within 3 residues of the CDR3 end, and the germline J gene fills in the rest. This chain connects TRBV20-1 to TRBJ2-3; possible D gene TRBD1, 6 bases. Germline CDR1 reads DFQATT; CDR2 reads SNEGSKA (reference sequence). Trimming took off 3 bases at V and 2 bases at J, with 9 bases between the two ends. The CDR3 has 13 residues. The CDR3 reads CSARGQHTDTQYF. CDR3 DNA, as far as it was read: TGCAGTGCTAGGGGACAACACACAGATACG.

This clone has at least ten counts. Sequencing ends 3 residues short of the CDR3 end; the germline J gene provides the rest. The rearrangement joins TRBV11-3 to TRBJ2-3; 12 nucleotides line up with TRBD2. After removal of 1 base from V and 4 bases from J, the junction contained 0 bases not matched to a gene. The germline CDR1 and CDR2 sequences are SGHNT and YENEEA. CDR3 length equals 15 residues. The CDR3 bases that were read are TGTGCCAGCAGCTTAGGACTAGCGGGAGCAGATACG. It specifies CASSLGLAGADT. The entire CDR3 reads CASSLGLAGADTQYF.

This clone was counted ten times or more. The CDR3 end is not reached by the read, which stops 3 residues before it; the germline J gene fills it in. The chain joins TRBV12-3 or TRBV12-4 to TRBJ2-3; D unclear. V lost 2 bases and J lost 8, with 8 bases in between. This CDR3 region has 12 residues. The sequenced CDR3 bases are TGTGCCAGCAGTTTAACGCAAGGTACG. It yields the protein CASSLTQGT. The full CDR3 is CASSLTQGTQYF.

This clone was recorded many times. The read comes to an end 3 residues before the CDR3 does, leaving the germline J gene to fill in the end. The chain employs TRBV6-7 and TRBJ2-7, with TRBD2 identical over 14 bases. TRBV6-7 is treated as an ORF (open reading frame) with a function not yet certain. V dropped 7 bases and J dropped 2; count of bases not matched to a gene: 13. The CDR3 has 18 residues. The sequenced part of the CDR3 DNA is TGTGCCAGCATCCTACCCAAAGGGACTAGCGGGGGAACCTACGAG. This encodes CASILPKGTSGGTYE. The full-length CDR3 reads as CASILPKGTSGGTYEQYF.

This clone showed up many times. The CDR3 end lies 3 residues beyond the end of the read and is filled in from the germline J gene. The V call is TRBV20-1, the J call TRBJ2-5; the match to TRBD1 covers 7 bases. This CDR3 spans 14 amino acids. Germline-derived CDR1 and CDR2 are DFQATT and SNEGSKA (reference sequence). V lost 5 bases to trimming and J lost 5 bases; unmatched junction nucleotides: 11. The CDR3 DNA, read in part, is TGCAGTGCTTCTTGGACAGGATCTCGGGAGACC. Translating gives CSASWTGSRET. The entire CDR3 protein is CSASWTGSRETQYF.

This clone was recorded many times. The CDR3 loop is CAWIRAGYQETQYF. CDR3 DNA, as far as it was read: TGTGCCTGGATCCGAGCGGGATACCAAGAGACC. This chain joins TRBV30 and TRBJ2-5, with 7 bases identical to TRBD2. The CDR3 end is not reached by the read, which stops 3 residues before it; the germline J gene fills it in. J lost 0 bases, V lost 4 bases, and 5 bases had no gene match. CDR1 and CDR2 from the germline V gene are GTSNPN and SVGIG (reference sequence). The CDR3 is made up of 14 amino acids.

This clone occurred many times. The read ends 3 residues shy of where the CDR3 ends; the end is completed using the germline J gene. The J gene is TRBJ2-1, the V gene TRBV20-1, with D possibly being TRBD2 (7 bases). Per the germline V gene, CDR1 is DFQATT and CDR2 is SNEGSKA (reference sequence). This CDR3 has 14 amino acids. V was trimmed by 2 bases and J by 8 bases, leaving 16 bases between them. The part of the CDR3 DNA that was read is TGCAGTGCTAGATTGGCGGGGGCGACGGATGAG. It yields the protein CSARLAGATDE. The CDR3 in full is CSARLAGATDEQFF.

This clone was picked up a small number of times. The DNA ends 3 residues before the CDR3 does, and the rest of the CDR3 is filled in from the germline J gene. The chain links TRBV11-2 to TRBJ2-5; D call uncertain. CDR3 length equals 15 residues. Per germline, CDR1 SGHAT and CDR2 FQNNGV. Between the trimmed V and J ends, which lost 5 bases and 5 bases, there was a span of 18 bases. CDR3 bases read: TGTGCCAGCAGCCCGCGACTGGTTGTGCTTGAGACC. It is translated as CASSPRLVVLET. The CDR3 as a whole reads CASSPRLVVLETQYF.

About this clone itself: Read data end 3 residues before the CDR3 end; the end is taken from the germline J gene. The gene calls are TRBV7-9 and TRBJ2-2; 9 nucleotides align to TRBD1. The germline V gene encodes CDR1 SEHNR and CDR2 FQNEAQ (reference sequence). CDR3 length equals 14 residues. CDR3 in amino acids: CASSPGQGDSPLFF. The part of the CDR3 DNA that was read is TGTGCCAGCAGCCCGGGACAGGGAGATTCACCG.

In regard to this clone: The read gets to within 3 residues of the CDR3 end, and the germline J gene fills in the rest. This chain uses TRBV19 with TRBJ2-2, with D perhaps being TRBD1 or TRBD2 (5 bases each). CDR1 and CDR2 from the germline V gene are LNHDA and SQIVND (reference sequence). The CDR3 is 17 residues long. Partial CDR3 DNA: TGTGCCAGTAGTTTAGGGACGGTCAGCTCTGGGGCCAACGTG. It is translated as CASSLGTVSSGANV. The entire CDR3 protein is CASSLGTVSSGANVLFF.

This clone was picked up many times. CDR3 protein: CASPWRVRTDTQYF. CDR3 DNA, as far as it was read: TGTGCCAGCCCCTGGCGGGTTCGCACAGATACG. The rearrangement joins TRBV2 to TRBJ2-3, with D possibly matching TRBD2 (5 bases). The read terminates 3 residues before the CDR3 end, so the remaining end is supplied by the germline J gene. V was cut by 8 bases and J by 1 base, with 13 bases left in between. Germline CDR1 is SNHLY and CDR2 is FYNNEI. CDR3 length equals 14 residues.

This clone has a count of ten or more. The sequence runs out 3 residues before the end of the CDR3; the remainder is reconstructed from the germline J gene. The gene calls are TRBV7-9 and TRBJ1-6; D is uncertain. CDR1 and CDR2 from the germline V gene are SEHNR and FQNEAQ (reference sequence). The CDR3 runs 13 residues. The ends were cut back, 5 bases at V and 9 bases at J, with 11 bases in the middle. CDR3 DNA (partial): TGTGCCAGCAGCCAGGAGGTCGGTTCACCC. Its protein product is CASSQEVGSP. The entire CDR3 reads CASSQEVGSPLHF. Variable domain in full (rest from reference TRBV7-9 and TRBJ1-6): DTGVSQNPRHKITKRGQNVTFRCDPISEHNRLYWYRQTLGQGPEFLTYFQNEAQLEKSRLLSDRFSAERPKGSFSTLEIQRTEQGDSAMYLCASSQEVGSPLHFGNGTRLTVT.

This clone was seen many times. Partial CDR3 DNA: TGTGCCAGCAGCCGTAGCGGGAGTCCAGATACG. It specifies CASSRSGSPDT. The complete CDR3 protein is CASSRSGSPDTQYF. The V gene is TRBV28, the J gene TRBJ2-3, with TRBD2 identical over 9 bases. From the germline J gene comes the end of the CDR3, since the read stops 3 residues before it. This CDR3 has 14 residues. Unmatched junction bases numbered 5, after V lost 6 bases and J lost 4 bases. The germline CDR1 and CDR2 sequences are MDHEN and SYDVKM.

This clone has ten or more counts. The CDR3 end falls 3 residues outside the read, so it is completed with the germline J gene. This chain uses TRBV29-1 with TRBJ1-1; 7 positions agree with TRBD1. Germline trimming cut 6 bases from V and 1 base from J; bases unmatched to any gene: 5. The CDR3 is made up of 13 amino acids. Germline CDR1 is SQVTM and CDR2 is ANQGSEA. The CDR3 loop reads CSVSTGENTEAFF. The part of the CDR3 DNA that was read is TGCAGCGTCTCTACAGGGGAGAACACTGAA.

On this clone itself: The read finishes 3 residues shy of the CDR3 end, and the germline J gene is used to complete it. This chain links TRBV30 with TRBJ1-1; 12 nucleotides align to TRBD1. Germline lookup yields CDR1 GTSNPN and CDR2 SVGIG (reference sequence). The length of the CDR3 is 14 residues. The sequenced CDR3 bases are TGTGCCTGGAGTTGGGGACAGGGGGCGGATGAG. Protein sequence: CAWSWGQGADE. The whole CDR3 region reads CAWSWGQGADEAFF.

Turning to this clone: Read coverage stops 3 residues before the CDR3 terminus; the germline J gene supplies the remainder. This chain uses TRBV18 with TRBJ2-4, with TRBD1 matching 8 bases. The CDR3 has 15 amino acids. Looked up from germline, CDR1 is KGHSH and CDR2 is LQKENI. The part of the CDR3 DNA that was read is TGTGCCAGCTCACCTCTGTCGCAGGGGGCTTTCGGT. Its translation is CASSPLSQGAFG. The CDR3 reads in full as CASSPLSQGAFGQYF.

This clone was detected ten times or more. The read terminates 3 residues ahead of where the CDR3 ends, so the germline J gene completes it. This sequence joins TRBV27 and TRBJ2-3; D ambiguous. This CDR3 contains 16 residues. V gave up 5 bases and J gave up 6 bases, with 21 bases separating them. Germline V gene sequence: CDR1 MNHEY, CDR2 SMNVEV (reference sequence). CDR3 sequence reads: CASSLLVDLAQDTQYF. Partial CDR3 DNA: TGTGCCAGCAGTCTCCTAGTCGACCTGGCGCAGGATACG.

This clone was picked up many times. The read ends 3 residues before the CDR3 terminus; that terminus is restored from the germline J gene. V is TRBV20-1 and J is TRBJ2-7, with 10 bases aligning to TRBD2. Germline V gene sequence: CDR1 DFQATT, CDR2 SNEGSKA (reference sequence). V trimming: 5 bases; J trimming: 4 bases; junction bases outside the gene matches: 17. This CDR3 is 17 amino acids long. CDR3 region: CSARHPVSGREGYEQYF. The sequenced part of the CDR3 DNA is TGCAGTGCTCGCCACCCCGTGAGCGGGAGGGAGGGATACGAG.

This clone was seen repeatedly, ten times or more. The CDR3 end is not reached by the read, which stops 3 residues before it; the germline J gene fills it in. V usage is TRBV7-9 and J usage is TRBJ2-1, with TRBD2 matching over 8 bases. Germline values: CDR1 SEHNR, CDR2 FQNEAQ (reference sequence). The junction had 10 bases not matched to a gene; V was cut back by 7 bases and J by 5 bases. The CDR3 is 15 amino acids. The CDR3 DNA, read in part, is TGTGCCAGCAACCCCCGAGATAGCGGGGACAATGAG. Protein: CASNPRDSGDNE. The whole CDR3 sequence reads CASNPRDSGDNEQFF.

This clone was seen at least ten times. The CDR3 region is CASTLSGVPSYGGYTF. The covered CDR3 bases are TGTGCCAGTACATTATCAGGAGTGCCTTCTTATGGTGGC. The chain links TRBV19 to TRBJ1-2; D not certain. The DNA ends 3 residues before the CDR3 does, and the rest of the CDR3 is filled in from the germline J gene. This CDR3 is 16 amino acids long. Deletions cut 7 bases from V and 7 bases from J, with 25 bases between. Germline V gene lookup returns CDR1 LNHDA and CDR2 SQIVND (reference sequence). Using reference TRBV19 and TRBJ1-2 for the parts outside the CDR3, the full variable domain is DGGITQSPKYLFRKEGQNVTLSCEQNLNHDAMYWYRQDPGQGLRLIYYSQIVNDFQKGDIAEGYSVSREKKESFPLTVTSAQKNPTAFYLCASTLSGVPSYGGYTFGSGTRLTVV.

This clone was detected ten times or more. The sequenced fragment ends 3 residues before the CDR3 boundary, so the rest is inferred from the germline J gene. The rearrangement joins TRBV5-1 to TRBJ1-5; TRBD1 matches at 8 bases. The length of the CDR3 is 17 residues. The germline CDR1 and CDR2 sequences are SGHRS and YFSETQ. V lost 4 bases and J lost 0; bases outside the gene matches: 9. The sequenced CDR3 bases are TGCGCCAGCAGCCTGGGGGACAGGCCGTATAGCAATCAGCCC. Translated, it gives CASSLGDRPYSNQP. The full CDR3 sequence reads CASSLGDRPYSNQPQHF.

In its sample, this clone was seen many times. The CDR3 end falls 3 residues outside the read, so it is completed with the germline J gene. This chain connects TRBV6-7 to TRBJ1-1; no clear D. TRBV6-7 is recorded as an ORF, its role being uncertain. The CDR3 sequence is 13 residues long. The CDR3 spells CASSRNSAPAAFF. The sequenced CDR3 bases are TGTGCCAGCAGTAGAAACAGTGCCCCTGCG.

This clone was found many times. The read stops 3 residues short of the end of the CDR3; the missing end is completed from the germline J gene. V is TRBV5-6 and J is TRBJ2-5, with TRBD1 matching 9 bases. The CDR3 contains 13 residues. The junction had 3 bases not matched to a gene; V was cut back by 5 bases and J by 4 bases. Germline CDR1 reads SGHDT; CDR2 reads YYEEEE. This chain's CDR3 is CASRSDRGETQYF. CDR3 bases read: TGTGCCAGCAGGTCGGACAGGGGAGAGACC.

This clone was observed many times. The CDR3 extends 3 residues past the end of the read, so its final part is completed from the germline J gene. The genes are TRBV5-1 and TRBJ1-1, with no clear D. Germline values: CDR1 SGHRS, CDR2 YFSETQ. Trimming shortened V by 0 bases and J by 4 bases, and 10 bases separated the two germline ends. The CDR3 consists of 14 residues. CDR3: CASSLDPSGTEAFF. The sequenced part of the CDR3 DNA is TGCGCCAGCAGCTTGGACCCCTCCGGCACTGAA.

This clone was counted ten times or more. The sequenced CDR3 bases are TGCAGTGCCGGCGGGCGATTCCGGGAGTACGAG. Protein product: CSAGGRFREYE. Given in full, the CDR3 is CSAGGRFREYEQYF. J is TRBJ2-7 and V is TRBV20-1, with D possibly matching TRBD2 (6 bases). The CDR3 end lies 3 residues beyond the end of the read and is filled in from the germline J gene. V lost 6 bases to trimming and J lost 4 bases, with 19 bases between them. Germline loops: CDR1 DFQATT, CDR2 SNEGSKA (reference sequence). The CDR3 consists of 14 residues.